This TCR beta chain was profiled in a study of OX40 agonist ivuxolimab in advanced cancers. Study-level background: Three patients responded partially, comprising one with hepatocellular carcinoma and two with cutaneous melanoma.

Here immunoSEQ multiplex PCR was the method, and the copy in TCRdb shows in-frame clones only, minus some. The sample lists roughly 63,000 clones, roughly 89% occurring once. The study sampled blood at baseline, cycle 4 day 1, and cycle 7 day 1. The ends were cut back, 11 bases at V and 3 bases at J, with 14 bases in the middle. Looked up from germline, CDR1 is SEHNR and CDR2 is FQNEAQ (reference sequence). The CDR3 has 14 residues. The receptor was isolated from an adult with an advanced solid tumor such as melanoma, head and neck, liver or kidney cancer. The sequencing here drew on CD4+ or CD8+ T cells sorted from blood, taken in a trial of the OX40 agonist ivuxolimab. The chain carries TRBV7-9 and TRBJ2-6, with D unresolved. The CDR3 reads CAGWSEFGANVLTF. For the CDR3, the DNA is TGTGCCGGGTGGAGCGAATTTGGGGCCAACGTCCTGACTTTC.